The clone carrying this TCR beta chain has a single count. Data came from immunoSEQ multiplex PCR; TCRdb stores just in-frame clones and leaves some out. The sample lists 76,000 or so clones; about nine tenths were seen once. The CDR3 covers 15 residues. Germline V gene sequence: CDR1 LGHNT, CDR2 FRNRAP. V lost 2 bases and J 6 bases, leaving 14 bases between the germline ends. This sample was included in a study of control samples from healthy donors and cancer patients. The rearrangement joins TRBV12-5 to TRBJ2-1; possible D gene TRBD1, 6 bases. This receptor was taken from a woman aged 45 to 65 with colorectal cancer. The sample consisted of PBMCs. The DNA of the CDR3 is TGTGCTAGTGGTTTGACAGGGCTGGTATTCAATGAGCAGTTCTTC. It is translated as CASGLTGLVFNEQFF.